This T cell receptor beta chain was retrieved from a study of shared clonotypes between healthy human individuals. Study-level points and caveats: When naive CD4 clonotypes were compared across a handful of donors, 4% to 6.5% were shared.

Details on this clone: Its target is unknown.

At a deep level, the assay was run. The protocol was immunoSEQ multiplex PCR, while the TCRdb copy is restricted to in-frame clones and leaves out a portion. The table shows some 2.1 million clones, with roughly 95% occurring only once. Germline V gene sequence: CDR1 MNHEY, CDR2 SVGAGI. This CDR3 region has 12 residues. V was pared by 6 bases and J by 1 base, with 6 bases between. Recent vaccinations or acute infections were absent in the healthy HIV-negative adult donors. The TCR was taken from a man in his late teens or twenties in good health. Sequencing was carried out using naive CD4+ T cells sorted from blood. The subset is: CD45RA+ positively selected. The V gene is TRBV6-5, the J gene TRBJ2-5; D ambiguous. CDR3 DNA: TGTGCCAGCAGACCGCCCCAAGAGACCCAGTACTTC. It yields the protein CASRPPQETQYF.